The TCR beta chain under discussion was sequenced for a study of cytomegalovirus exposure and HLA in healthy donors. Study information: Within the Caucasian-associated ancestry cluster were roughly 79% of the 350 to 400 genotyped donors.

Overall study results and limits: Common viral pathogens (according to a later analysis) appeared linked to several of the most significant clusters. Cytomegalovirus-associated status was assigned to fewer than 200 TCR beta chains.

Primers: 60 Vbeta forward and 13 Jbeta reverse. TCRdb keeps only in-frame clones here, not all; method: immunoSEQ multiplex PCR. The table has under 200,000 clones, roughly four fifths seen once; the top ten hold approximately 3.1%. Germline assignment: CDR1 SGHRS and CDR2 YFSETQ. V gave up 5 bases and J gave up 8 bases; unmatched junction bases: 12. The CDR3 sequence is 14 residues long. This clone occurred a few times. Its antigen is not known. The sequencing sample was made of PBMCs. V and J are TRBV5-1 and TRBJ1-1; the match to TRBD1 covers 7 bases. The source of this sequence is a woman between 50 and 59 years old in good health and CMV-seropositive. CDR3 residues: CASSSQGGESEAFF. In DNA form, the CDR3 reads TGCGCCAGCAGTTCCCAAGGGGGCGAGAGCGAAGCTTTCTTT.